These 4 T cell receptor beta chains came from one sample sequenced in a study of cytomegalovirus exposure and HLA in healthy donors. Primers for the PCR totalled 60 Vbeta and 13 Jbeta. The method was immunoSEQ multiplex PCR; TCRdb's version includes in-frame clones alone and lacks a portion of them. The repertoire holds more than 150,000 clones, with more than 60% as singletons. Material for sequencing was PBMCs. These receptors were collected from a man between 18 and 35 years old in good health and CMV-seronegative.

V and J are TRBV7-2 and TRBJ2-3; 12 positions agree with TRBD2. The CDR3 totals 16 residues. The ends lost 5 bases at V and 2 bases at J; junction bases unmatched: 5. Germline V gene sequence: CDR1 SGHTA, CDR2 FQGNSA. The chain's CDR3 is CASSLRTSGVTDTQYF. For the CDR3, the DNA is TGTGCCAGCAGCCTAAGGACTAGCGGGGTCACAGATACGCAGTATTTT.

This clone was recorded a few times. This rearrangement joins TRBV27 to TRBJ1-1; tentatively, D is TRBD1 (5 bases). The CDR3 is made up of 15 amino acids. Germline V gene sequence: CDR1 MNHEY, CDR2 SMNVEV (reference sequence). Trimming pared 5 bases from V and 4 bases from J, leaving 17 bases between. In DNA form, the CDR3 reads TGTGCCAGCAGTGTGTACGGTGGCAGGGTCACTGAAGCTTTCTTT. Amino acids: CASSVYGGRVTEAFF.

For this clone: A read error is likely, as this CDR3 ends without the conserved phenylalanine or tryptophan. This chain joins TRBV9 and TRBJ2-7, with D perhaps matching TRBD2 (5 bases). CDR1 is SGDLS, CDR2 YYNGEE, per germline. The V gene lost 0 bases and the J gene lost 3 bases, with 16 bases spanning the gap. The CDR3 is made up of 16 amino acids. CDR3 nucleotide sequence: TGTGCCAGCAGCGTAGTCCCCGACACTAGTTTCTACGAGCAGTACCTC. As protein: CASSVVPDTSFYEQYL.

The gene calls are TRBV5-1 and TRBJ1-1, with D uncertain. Germline CDR1 and CDR2: SGHRS and YFSETQ. The CDR3 loop spans 15 amino acids. Trimming cost V 0 bases and J 0 bases, with 9 bases left between them. CDR3 in amino acids: CASSLDVGMNTEAFF. The DNA for the CDR3 is TGCGCCAGCAGCTTGGATGTCGGGATGAACACTGAAGCTTTCTTT.